These 21 T cell receptor beta chains share one sample of origin, sequenced in a study of shared clonotypes between healthy human individuals. Only in-frame clones appear in the TCRdb table, and some are missing; sequencing was by immunoSEQ multiplex PCR. Among 600,000 or so clones listed, nearly 98% were seen once. In the naive CD8 group, cells lacked CD45RO and were positively selected for CCR7, so terminally differentiated effector memory CD45RA+ cells were left out. The specimen sequenced was naive CD8+ T cells sorted from blood. The receptors shown here come from a man under 40 in good health.

To note about this clone: Additional DNA sequences in this sample encode the identical CDR3. The V gene is TRBV7-6, the J gene TRBJ2-1, with 8 positions matching TRBD2. CDR3 length: 15 amino acids. Germline-derived CDR1 and CDR2 are SGHVS and FNYEAQ. The V segment lost 1 base and the J segment 3 bases; nucleotides outside the gene matches: 2. The CDR3 DNA sequence: TGTGCCAGCAGCTTAGGTCTAGCGGGCTACAATGAGCAGTTCTTC. As protein: CASSLGLAGYNEQFF.

In the case of this clone: Other DNA sequences in this specimen translate into the identical CDR3. This chain joins TRBV6-1 and TRBJ2-7; D is unresolved. Germline values: CDR1 MNHNS, CDR2 SASEGT. V lost 3 bases and J lost 3, with 6 bases in between. The CDR3 runs 12 residues. CDR3 sequence reads: CASSDRSYEQYF. The CDR3, as DNA: TGTGCCAGCAGTGACAGAAGCTACGAGCAGTACTTC.

The CDR3 coding sequence is TGTGCCAGCAGCTTTGCAGGGATGGAAGAAAAACTGTTTTTT. Protein sequence: CASSFAGMEEKLFF. The chain is built from TRBV7-2 and TRBJ1-4; tentative D call: TRBD1 (5 bases). Trimming took off 3 bases at V and 8 bases at J, with 13 bases between the two ends. The germline V gene has CDR1 SGHTA and CDR2 FQGNSA. The CDR3 is 14 residues long.

The chain uses TRBV5-4 and TRBJ2-7; TRBD2 matches at 8 bases. The germline V gene has CDR1 SGHNT and CDR2 YYREEE (reference sequence). This CDR3 is 16 amino acids long. Trimming at V came to 4 bases and at J to 0 bases, leaving 9 bases not matched to a gene. The CDR3: CASSPGGSGGSYEQYF. The CDR3, as DNA: TGTGCCAGCAGCCCGGGAGGGAGCGGGGGCTCCTACGAGCAGTACTTC.

This sequence joins TRBV6-1 and TRBJ2-1; the D gene is possibly TRBD2 (6 bases). Germline V lookup: CDR1 MNHNS, CDR2 SASEGT. V lost 6 bases to trimming and J lost 10 bases, with 19 bases between them. The CDR3 is 14 residues long. As DNA, the CDR3 is TGTGCCAGCAGGGACTATCATGATGAGCGGGAGCAGTTCTTC. Its protein is CASRDYHDEREQFF.

The CDR3 sequence: CASSLGSTKDQPQHF. The CDR3 bases are TGTGCCAGCAGCTTAGGGTCCACCAAGGATCAGCCCCAGCATTTT. The rearrangement joins TRBV7-9 to TRBJ1-5; D remains ambiguous. Germline V gives CDR1 SEHNR, CDR2 FQNEAQ (reference sequence). Trimming removed 1 base from V and 5 bases from J, with 12 bases in between. The CDR3 runs to 15 residues.

The V call is TRBV10-1, the J call TRBJ2-7; 10 bases map to TRBD1. The length of the CDR3 is 13 residues. Germline values: CDR1 WNHNN, CDR2 SYGVQD (reference sequence). The V and J ends lost 6 bases and 3 bases, in that order; junction bases with no gene match: 2. As DNA, the CDR3 is TGCGCCAGCAGCGGACAGGGGGACTACGAGCAGTACTTC. It specifies CASSGQGDYEQYF.

The rearrangement joins TRBV5-6 to TRBJ2-1, with 9 positions matching TRBD2. V gave up 3 bases and J gave up 4 bases; unmatched junction bases: 11. Germline CDR1 reads SGHDT; CDR2 reads YYEEEE. The CDR3 is made up of 17 amino acids. The CDR3 sequence: CASSSPGSGRRYNEQFF. The CDR3 coding sequence is TGTGCCAGCAGCTCCCCGGGGAGCGGGAGGAGGTACAATGAGCAGTTCTTC.

The rearrangement uses TRBV5-1 and TRBJ2-1; the D gene is possibly TRBD2 (6 bases). The length of the CDR3 is 15 residues. Germline V CDR1 and CDR2: SGHRS, YFSETQ. V lost 0 bases to trimming and J lost 8 bases, with 15 bases between them. The DNA of the CDR3 is TGCGCCAGCAGCTTGGGTTCCGGGAGTTTCTATGAGCAGTTCTTC. Translation gives CASSLGSGSFYEQFF.

The chain recombines TRBV6-1 with TRBJ1-1, with a possible D match to TRBD1 (6 bases). The CDR3 has 14 residues. Germline lookup yields CDR1 MNHNS and CDR2 SASEGT. Trimming left V 2 bases short and J 5 bases short, with 12 bases between. The CDR3 nucleotides are TGTGCCAGCAGTGAATGGGGGGGCCGTACTGAAGCTTTCTTT. Residues: CASSEWGGRTEAFF.

This chain links TRBV18 with TRBJ2-1; TRBD2 matches 7 bases. With V trimmed by 3 bases and J by 6 bases, 8 bases remained unmatched. CDR3 length: 15 amino acids. Germline loops: CDR1 KGHSH, CDR2 LQKENI. DNA of the CDR3: TGTGCCAGCTCACCCCTGAGCGGGATGGGCAATGAGCAGTTCTTC. This encodes CASSPLSGMGNEQFF.

The genes are TRBV4-3 and TRBJ2-1; 9 bases are shared with TRBD1. CDR3 length: 16 residues. Germline-derived CDR1 and CDR2 are LGHNA and YSLEER. The V gene end was trimmed by 3 bases and the J gene end by 7 bases; junction bases not matched to a gene: 10. The CDR3 DNA reads as TGCGCCAGCAGCCAGTTTTACAGGGGGCAGGAAAATGAGCAGTTCTTC. As protein: CASSQFYRGQENEQFF.

Worth noting for this clone: The junction and the germline gene differ at one end; a read error may be behind it. V is TRBV14 and J is TRBJ2-3; 7 bases fit TRBD2. The CDR3 has 12 amino acids. Germline lookup yields CDR1 SGHDN and CDR2 FVKESK. The CDR3 reads CASSPGLGVGEF. CDR3 DNA sequence: TGTGCCAGCAGCCCCGGACTAGGCGTTGGCGAATTT.

The chain links TRBV27 to TRBJ2-7; TRBD1 matches 8 bases. Trimming took 2 bases from V and 4 from J; bases not matched to a gene: 13. This CDR3 has 17 amino acids. Germline assignment: CDR1 MNHEY and CDR2 SMNVEV (reference sequence). The CDR3 sequence is CASSLERFGTGRYEQYF. Here the CDR3 DNA reads TGTGCCAGCAGTTTAGAAAGATTCGGGACAGGTCGTTACGAGCAGTACTTC.

This chain joins TRBV7-9 and TRBJ2-7; 8 bases align to TRBD1. V lost 5 bases, J lost 1 base, and 10 bases stayed unmatched. The V gene's germline CDR1 is SEHNR and CDR2 FQNEAQ (reference sequence). CDR3 size: 16 residues. In DNA form, the CDR3 reads TGTGCCAGCAGCGCTCCGCAGGACAGGGAATCCTACGAGCAGTACTTC. It specifies CASSAPQDRESYEQYF.

The CDR3 DNA reads TGTGCCAGCAGCCCCCGGGACAGACAGTACGAGCAGTACTTC. This encodes CASSPRDRQYEQYF. The V gene is TRBV14, the J gene TRBJ2-7, with 7 bases identical to TRBD1. Trimming cost V 4 bases and J 4 bases; bases outside gene matches: 7. This CDR3 has 14 residues. Germline V lookup: CDR1 SGHDN, CDR2 FVKESK.

The chain uses TRBV9 and TRBJ2-4, with 13 positions matching TRBD2. V dropped 3 bases and J dropped 8; count of bases not matched to a gene: 8. CDR1 SGDLS and CDR2 YYNGEE come from the germline V gene. This CDR3 region has 16 residues. CDR3 coding DNA: TGTGCCAGCAGCGACGGGACTAGCGGGAACAGGGACATTCAGTACTTC. This codes for CASSDGTSGNRDIQYF.

The chain joins TRBV30 to TRBJ1-3; D is uncertain. CDR1 and CDR2 from the germline V gene are GTSNPN and SVGIG (reference sequence). Trimming removed 2 bases at V and 1 base at J, with 6 bases between. The CDR3 loop spans 13 amino acids. CDR3 loop: CAWSMGSGNTIYF. The CDR3 DNA follows: TGTGCCTGGAGTATGGGGTCTGGAAACACCATATATTTT. Full variable domain (rest looked up from reference TRBV30 and TRBJ1-3): SQTIHQWPATLVQPVGSPLSLECTVEGTSNPNLYWYRQAAGRGLQLLFYSVGIGQISSEVPQNLSASRPQDRQFILSSKKLLLSDSGFYLCAWSMGSGNTIYFGEGSWLTVV.

This chain connects TRBV19 to TRBJ1-4; 7 bases are a match to TRBD1. CDR1 is LNHDA and CDR2 is SQIVND in the germline V gene (reference sequence). V lost 6 bases to trimming and J lost 4 bases; unmatched junction nucleotides: 5. The CDR3 totals 14 residues. CDR3 in DNA: TGTGCCAGTAGGAGGGGGCAGCTTAATGAAAAACTGTTTTTT. Amino acid sequence: CASRRGQLNEKLFF.

This clone has just a few counts. CDR3 residues: CASSFSGSLNEQFF. For the CDR3, the DNA is TGTGCCAGCAGCTTTAGCGGGAGTTTAAATGAGCAGTTCTTC. The chain joins TRBV7-8 to TRBJ2-1; TRBD2 aligns across 9 bases. This CDR3 comprises 14 residues. Trimming cost V 3 bases and J 7 bases; bases outside gene matches: 4. CDR1 is SGHVS and CDR2 is FQNEAQ in the germline V gene.

A word on this clone: Other nucleotide sequences from this sample produce the same CDR3. This chain links TRBV7-9 with TRBJ2-1, with D possibly matching TRBD1 (6 bases). The CDR3 covers 12 residues. Trimming took off 3 bases at V and 9 bases at J, with 9 bases between the two ends. The germline CDR1 and CDR2 sequences are SEHNR and FQNEAQ (reference sequence). The DNA for the CDR3 is TGTGCCAGCAGCTTGGGGGCCAGTGAGCAGTTCTTC. Its protein is CASSLGASEQFF.